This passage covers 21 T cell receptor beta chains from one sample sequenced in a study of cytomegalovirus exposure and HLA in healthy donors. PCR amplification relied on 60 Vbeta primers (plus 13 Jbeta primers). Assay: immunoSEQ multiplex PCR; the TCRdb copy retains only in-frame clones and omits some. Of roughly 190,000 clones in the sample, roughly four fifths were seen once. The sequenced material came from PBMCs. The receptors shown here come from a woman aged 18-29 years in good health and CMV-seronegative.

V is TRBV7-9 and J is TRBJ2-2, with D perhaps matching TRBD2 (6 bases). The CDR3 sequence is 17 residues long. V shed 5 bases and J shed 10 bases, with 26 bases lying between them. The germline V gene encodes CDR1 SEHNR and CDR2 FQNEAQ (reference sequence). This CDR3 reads CASSRGSGEVASLELFF. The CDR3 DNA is TGTGCCAGCAGCCGAGGGTCGGGGGAGGTAGCCTCACTGGAGCTGTTTTTT. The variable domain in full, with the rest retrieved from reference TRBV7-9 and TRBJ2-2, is DTGVSQNPRHKITKRGQNVTFRCDPISEHNRLYWYRQTLGQGPEFLTYFQNEAQLEKSRLLSDRFSAERPKGSFSTLEIQRTEQGDSAMYLCASSRGSGEVASLELFFGEGSRLTVL.

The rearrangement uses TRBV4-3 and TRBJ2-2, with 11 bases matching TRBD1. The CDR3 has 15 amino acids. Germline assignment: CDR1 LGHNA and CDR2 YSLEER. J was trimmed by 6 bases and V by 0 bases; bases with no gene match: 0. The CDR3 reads CASSQEDRGPGELFF. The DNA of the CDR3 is TGCGCCAGCAGCCAAGAGGACAGGGGGCCCGGGGAGCTGTTTTTT.

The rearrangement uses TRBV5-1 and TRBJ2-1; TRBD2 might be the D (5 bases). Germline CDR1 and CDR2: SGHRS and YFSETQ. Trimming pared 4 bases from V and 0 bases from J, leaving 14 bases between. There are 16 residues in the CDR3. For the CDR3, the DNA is TGCGCCAGCAGCCTCCGGACGGGAAGCTCCTACAATGAGCAGTTCTTC. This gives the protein CASSLRTGSSYNEQFF.

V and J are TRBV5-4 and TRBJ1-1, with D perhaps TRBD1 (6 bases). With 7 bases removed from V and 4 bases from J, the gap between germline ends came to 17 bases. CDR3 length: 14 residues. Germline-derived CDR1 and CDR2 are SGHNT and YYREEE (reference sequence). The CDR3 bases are TGTGCCAGCTGGGAACAGGGAAGGGGCACTGAAGCTTTCTTT. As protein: CASWEQGRGTEAFF.

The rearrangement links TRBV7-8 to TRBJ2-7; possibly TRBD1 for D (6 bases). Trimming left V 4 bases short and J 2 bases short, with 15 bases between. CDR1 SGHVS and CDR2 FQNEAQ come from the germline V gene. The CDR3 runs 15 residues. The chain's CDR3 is CASSSDRDKAYEQYF. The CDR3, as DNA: TGTGCCAGCAGCTCGGACCGGGACAAGGCCTACGAGCAGTACTTC.

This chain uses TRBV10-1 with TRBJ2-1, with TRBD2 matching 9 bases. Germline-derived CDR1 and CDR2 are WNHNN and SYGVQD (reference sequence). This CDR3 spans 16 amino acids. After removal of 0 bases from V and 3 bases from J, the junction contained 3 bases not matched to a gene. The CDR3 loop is CASSESPSGNYNEQFF. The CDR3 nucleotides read TGCGCCAGCAGTGAGTCGCCTAGCGGGAACTACAATGAGCAGTTCTTC.

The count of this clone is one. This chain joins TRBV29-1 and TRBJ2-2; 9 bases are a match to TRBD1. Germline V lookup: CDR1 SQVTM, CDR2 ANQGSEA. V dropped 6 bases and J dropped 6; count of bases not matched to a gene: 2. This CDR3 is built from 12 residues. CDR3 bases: TGCAGCGTACGGACAGGGGCCGGGGAGCTGTTTTTT. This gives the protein CSVRTGAGELFF.

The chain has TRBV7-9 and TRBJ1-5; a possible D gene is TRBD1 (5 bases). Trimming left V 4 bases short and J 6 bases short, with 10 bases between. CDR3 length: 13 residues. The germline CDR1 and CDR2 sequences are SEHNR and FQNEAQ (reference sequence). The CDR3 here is CASSSDTGQPQHF. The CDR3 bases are TGTGCCAGCAGCTCCGACACAGGTCAGCCCCAGCATTTT.

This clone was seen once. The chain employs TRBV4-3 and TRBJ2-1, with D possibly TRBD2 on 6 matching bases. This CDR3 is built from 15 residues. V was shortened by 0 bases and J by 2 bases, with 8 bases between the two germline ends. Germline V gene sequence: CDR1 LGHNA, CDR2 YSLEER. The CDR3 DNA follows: TGCGCCAGCAGCCAAGATAGCGGAGCCTACAATGAGCAGTTCTTC. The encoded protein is CASSQDSGAYNEQFF.

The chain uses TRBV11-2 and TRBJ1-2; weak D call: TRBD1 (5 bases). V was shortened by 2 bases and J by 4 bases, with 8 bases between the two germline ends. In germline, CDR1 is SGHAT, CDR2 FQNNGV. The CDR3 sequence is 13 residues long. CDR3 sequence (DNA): TGTGCCAGCAGCTTATCGGGGGGCTATGGCTACACCTTC. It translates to CASSLSGGYGYTF.

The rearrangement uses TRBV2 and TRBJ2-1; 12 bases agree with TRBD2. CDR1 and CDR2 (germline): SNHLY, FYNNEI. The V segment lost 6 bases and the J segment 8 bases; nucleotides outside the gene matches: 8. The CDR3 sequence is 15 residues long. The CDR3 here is CASSPLAGGYDEQFF. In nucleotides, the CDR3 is TGTGCCAGCAGCCCACTAGCGGGAGGTTACGATGAGCAGTTCTTC.

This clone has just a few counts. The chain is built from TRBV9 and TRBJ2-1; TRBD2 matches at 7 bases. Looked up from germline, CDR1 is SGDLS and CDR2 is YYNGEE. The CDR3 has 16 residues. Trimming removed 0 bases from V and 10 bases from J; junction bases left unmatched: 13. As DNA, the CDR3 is TGTGCCAGCAGCGTAGCTACGGGGGGAGGGCCGCGGGAGCAGTTCTTC. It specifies CASSVATGGGPREQFF.

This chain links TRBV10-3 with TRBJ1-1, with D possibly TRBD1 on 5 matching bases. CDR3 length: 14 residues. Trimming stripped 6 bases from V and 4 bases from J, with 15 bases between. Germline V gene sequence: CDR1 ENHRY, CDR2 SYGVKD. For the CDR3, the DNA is TGTGCCATCAGCTTGGACAACGTGGGCACTGAAGCTTTCTTT. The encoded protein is CAISLDNVGTEAFF.

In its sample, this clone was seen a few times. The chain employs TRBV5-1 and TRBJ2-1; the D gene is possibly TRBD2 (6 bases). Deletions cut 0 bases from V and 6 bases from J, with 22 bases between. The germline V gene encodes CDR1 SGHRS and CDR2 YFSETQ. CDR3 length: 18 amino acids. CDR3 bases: TGCGCCAGCAGCTTGGCCTATTCAGAGCGGGCTCCGGGCAATGAGCAGTTCTTC. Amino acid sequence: CASSLAYSERAPGNEQFF.

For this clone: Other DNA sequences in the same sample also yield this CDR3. The CDR3: CASSLRLAGGTGEETQYF. The CDR3 DNA follows: TGTGCCAGCAGCCTCAGACTAGCGGGAGGCACCGGCGAAGAGACCCAGTACTTC. The chain joins TRBV5-4 to TRBJ2-5, with 13 bases that match TRBD2. V shed 4 bases and J 3 bases; nucleotides not matched to a gene: 12. Germline V CDR1 and CDR2: SGHNT, YYREEE (reference sequence). The CDR3 totals 18 residues.

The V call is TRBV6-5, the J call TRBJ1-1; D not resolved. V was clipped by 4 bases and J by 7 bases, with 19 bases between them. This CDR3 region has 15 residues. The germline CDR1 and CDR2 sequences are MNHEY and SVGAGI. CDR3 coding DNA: TGTGCCAGCAGTTCAGGAGAGTACGGGGAGGTTGAAGCTTTCTTT. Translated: CASSSGEYGEVEAFF.

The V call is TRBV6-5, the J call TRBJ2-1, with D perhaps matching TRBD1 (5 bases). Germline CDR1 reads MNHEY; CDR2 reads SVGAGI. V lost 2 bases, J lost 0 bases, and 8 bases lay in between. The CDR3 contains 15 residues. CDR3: CASSYQGRSYNEQFF. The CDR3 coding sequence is TGTGCCAGCAGTTACCAGGGCCGCTCCTACAATGAGCAGTTCTTC.

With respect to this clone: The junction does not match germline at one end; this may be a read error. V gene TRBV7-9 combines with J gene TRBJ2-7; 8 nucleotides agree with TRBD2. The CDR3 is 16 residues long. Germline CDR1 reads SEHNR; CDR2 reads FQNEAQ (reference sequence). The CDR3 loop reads CSSSLGLAGGLHEQYF. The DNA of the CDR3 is TGTTCCAGCAGCTTAGGTCTGGCGGGAGGTCTCCACGAGCAGTACTTC.

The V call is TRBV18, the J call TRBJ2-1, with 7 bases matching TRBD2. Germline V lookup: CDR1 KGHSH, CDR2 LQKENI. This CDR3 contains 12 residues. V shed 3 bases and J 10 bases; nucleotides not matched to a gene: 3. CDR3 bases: TGTGCCAGCTCACCCGGGGGAGGGGAGCAGTTCTTC. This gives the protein CASSPGGGEQFF.

The CDR3 region has the DNA TGTGCCAGCAGTCCACTAGCGGGAGGGCCGTTCACCGGGGAGCTGTTTTTT. It is translated as CASSPLAGGPFTGELFF. The rearrangement links TRBV27 to TRBJ2-2; 13 bases match TRBD2. CDR1 and CDR2 from the germline V gene are MNHEY and SMNVEV (reference sequence). The V gene end was trimmed by 5 bases and the J gene end by 4 bases; junction bases not matched to a gene: 7. CDR3 length: 17 amino acids.

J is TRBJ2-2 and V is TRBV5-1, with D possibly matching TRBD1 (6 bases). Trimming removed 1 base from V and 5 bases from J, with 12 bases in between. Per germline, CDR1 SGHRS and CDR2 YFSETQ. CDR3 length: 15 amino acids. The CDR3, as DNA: TGCGCCAGCAGCTTGTACAGCACAGGGACCGGGGAGCTGTTTTTT. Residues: CASSLYSTGTGELFF.